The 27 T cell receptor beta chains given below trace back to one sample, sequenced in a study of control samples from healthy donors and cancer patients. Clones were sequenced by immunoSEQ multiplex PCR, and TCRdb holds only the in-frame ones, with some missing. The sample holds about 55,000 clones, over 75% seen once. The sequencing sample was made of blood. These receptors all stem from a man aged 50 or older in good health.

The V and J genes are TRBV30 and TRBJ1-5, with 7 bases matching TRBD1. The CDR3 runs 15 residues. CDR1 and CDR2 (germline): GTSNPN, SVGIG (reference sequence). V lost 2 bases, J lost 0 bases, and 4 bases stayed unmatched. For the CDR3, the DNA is TGTGCCTGGAGTACGGGACAGAATAGCAATCAGCCCCAGCATTTT. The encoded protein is CAWSTGQNSNQPQHF.

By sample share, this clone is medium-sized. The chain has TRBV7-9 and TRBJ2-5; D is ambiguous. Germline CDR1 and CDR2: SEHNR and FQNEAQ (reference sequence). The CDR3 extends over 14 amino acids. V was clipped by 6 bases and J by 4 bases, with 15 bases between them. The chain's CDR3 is CASRDGRPRETQYF. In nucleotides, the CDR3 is TGTGCCAGCAGGGACGGTCGGCCGCGAGAGACCCAGTACTTC.

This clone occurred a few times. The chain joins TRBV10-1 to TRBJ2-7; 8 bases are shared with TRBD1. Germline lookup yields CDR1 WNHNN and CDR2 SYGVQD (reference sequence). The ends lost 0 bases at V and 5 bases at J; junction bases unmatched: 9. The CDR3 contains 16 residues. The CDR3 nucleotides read TGCGCCAGCAGTGAGTCGGGCAGGGGGCTGCGGGACGAGCAGTACTTC. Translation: CASSESGRGLRDEQYF.

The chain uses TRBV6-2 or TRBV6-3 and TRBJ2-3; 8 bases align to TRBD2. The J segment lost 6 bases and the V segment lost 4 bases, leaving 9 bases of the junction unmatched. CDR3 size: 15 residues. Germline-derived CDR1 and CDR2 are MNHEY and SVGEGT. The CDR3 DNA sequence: TGTGCCAGCAGTTTTAGCGGGGAGAATGTGGATACGCAGTATTTT. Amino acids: CASSFSGENVDTQYF.

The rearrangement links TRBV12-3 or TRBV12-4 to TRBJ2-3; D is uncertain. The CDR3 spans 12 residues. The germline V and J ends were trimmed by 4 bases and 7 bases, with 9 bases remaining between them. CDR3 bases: TGTGCCAGCAGTTCAGTCAGGAATACGCAGTATTTT. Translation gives CASSSVRNTQYF.

The CDR3 here is CASSSGQGGRFSNQPQHF. The CDR3 DNA follows: TGTGCCAGCAGCTCCGGGCAGGGAGGTCGTTTTAGCAATCAGCCCCAGCATTTT. The genes are TRBV9 and TRBJ1-5, with a possible D match to TRBD1 (5 bases). The CDR3 has 18 residues. The germline CDR1 and CDR2 sequences are SGDLS and YYNGEE. The V gene lost 4 bases and the J gene lost 0 bases, with 20 bases spanning the gap. The variable domain in full, with the rest retrieved from reference TRBV9 and TRBJ1-5, is DSGVTQTPKHLITATGQRVTLRCSPRSGDLSVYWYQQSLDQGLQFLIQYYNGEERAKGNILERFSAQQFPDLHSELNLSSLELGDSALYFCASSSGQGGRFSNQPQHFGDGTRLSIL.

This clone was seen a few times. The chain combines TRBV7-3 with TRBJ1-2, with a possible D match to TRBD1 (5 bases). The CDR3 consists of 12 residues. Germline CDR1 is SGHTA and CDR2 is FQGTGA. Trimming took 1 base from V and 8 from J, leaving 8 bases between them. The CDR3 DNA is TGTGCCAGCAGCTTAAGAACAGGAGGCTACACCTTC. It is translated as CASSLRTGGYTF.

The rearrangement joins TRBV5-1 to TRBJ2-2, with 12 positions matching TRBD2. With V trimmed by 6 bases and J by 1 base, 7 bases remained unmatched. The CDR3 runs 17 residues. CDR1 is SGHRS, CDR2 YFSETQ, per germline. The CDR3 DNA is TGCGCCAGCAACCCGGGGACTAGCGGGTTGAACACCGGGGAGCTGTTTTTT. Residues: CASNPGTSGLNTGELFF.

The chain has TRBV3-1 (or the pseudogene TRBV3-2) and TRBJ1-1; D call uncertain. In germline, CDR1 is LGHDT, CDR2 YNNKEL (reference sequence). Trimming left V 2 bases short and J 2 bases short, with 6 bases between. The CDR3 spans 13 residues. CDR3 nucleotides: TGTGCCAGCAGCCAATCGCGAAACACTGAAGCTTTCTTT. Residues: CASSQSRNTEAFF.

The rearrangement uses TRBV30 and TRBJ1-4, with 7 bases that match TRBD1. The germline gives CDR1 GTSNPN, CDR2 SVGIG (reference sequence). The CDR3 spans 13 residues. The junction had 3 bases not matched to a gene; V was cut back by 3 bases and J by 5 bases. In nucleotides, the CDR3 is TGTGCCTGGAGCGGGACAGAAAATGAAAAACTGTTTTTT. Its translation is CAWSGTENEKLFF.

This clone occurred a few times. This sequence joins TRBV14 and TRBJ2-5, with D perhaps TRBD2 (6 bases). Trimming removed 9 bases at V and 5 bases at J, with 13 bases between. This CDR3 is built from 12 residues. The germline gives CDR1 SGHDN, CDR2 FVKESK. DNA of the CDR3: TGTGCCAGTTCCCCACGGGGGGAGACCCAGTACTTC. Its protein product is CASSPRGETQYF.

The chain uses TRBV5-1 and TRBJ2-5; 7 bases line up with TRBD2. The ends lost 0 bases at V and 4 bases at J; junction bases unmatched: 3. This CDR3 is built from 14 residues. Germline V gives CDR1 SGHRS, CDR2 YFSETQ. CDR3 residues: CASSLGREGETQYF. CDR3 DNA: TGCGCCAGCAGCTTGGGCAGGGAGGGAGAGACCCAGTACTTC.

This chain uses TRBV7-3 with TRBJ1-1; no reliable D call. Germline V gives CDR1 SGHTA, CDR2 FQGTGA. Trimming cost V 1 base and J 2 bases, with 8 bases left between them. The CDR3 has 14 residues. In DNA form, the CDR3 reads TGTGCCAGCAGCTTAAGTCAAACCAACACTGAAGCTTTCTTT. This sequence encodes CASSLSQTNTEAFF.

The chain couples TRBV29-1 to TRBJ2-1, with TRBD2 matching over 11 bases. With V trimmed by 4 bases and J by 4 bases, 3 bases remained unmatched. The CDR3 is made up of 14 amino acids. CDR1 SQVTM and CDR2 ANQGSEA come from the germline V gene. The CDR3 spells CSVGASGRYNEQFF. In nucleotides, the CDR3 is TGCAGCGTTGGGGCTAGCGGGAGGTACAATGAGCAGTTCTTC.

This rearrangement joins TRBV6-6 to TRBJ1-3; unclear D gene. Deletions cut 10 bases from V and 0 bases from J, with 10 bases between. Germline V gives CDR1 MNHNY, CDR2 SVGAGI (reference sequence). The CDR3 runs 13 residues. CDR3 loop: CATLWGSGNTIYF. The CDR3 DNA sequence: TGTGCCACCCTTTGGGGCTCTGGAAACACCATATATTTT.

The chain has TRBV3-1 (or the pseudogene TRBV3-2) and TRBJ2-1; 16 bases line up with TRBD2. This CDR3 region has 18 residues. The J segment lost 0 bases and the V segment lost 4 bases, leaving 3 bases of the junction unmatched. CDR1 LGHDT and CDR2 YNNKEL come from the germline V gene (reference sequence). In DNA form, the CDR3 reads TGTGCCAGCAGCCCCGGGACTAGCGGGAGGGTCTCCTACAATGAGCAGTTCTTC. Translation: CASSPGTSGRVSYNEQFF.

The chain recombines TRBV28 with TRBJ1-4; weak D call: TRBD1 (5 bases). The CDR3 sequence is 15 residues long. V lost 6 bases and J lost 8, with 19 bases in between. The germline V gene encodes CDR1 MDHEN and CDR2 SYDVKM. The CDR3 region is CASSPPQGLGEKLFF. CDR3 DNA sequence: TGTGCCAGCAGCCCCCCCCAGGGCCTAGGGGAAAAACTGTTTTTT. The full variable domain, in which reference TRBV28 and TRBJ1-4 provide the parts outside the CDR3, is DVKVTQSSRYLVKRTGEKVFLECVQDMDHENMFWYRQDPGLGLRLIYFSYDVKMKEKGDIPEGYSVSREKKERFSLILESASTNQTSMYLCASSPPQGLGEKLFFGSGTQLSVL.

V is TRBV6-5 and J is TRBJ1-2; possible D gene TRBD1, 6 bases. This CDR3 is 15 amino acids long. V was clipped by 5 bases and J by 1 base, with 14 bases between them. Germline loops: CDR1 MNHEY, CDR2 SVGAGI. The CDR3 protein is CASSQRTAFNYGYTF. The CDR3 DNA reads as TGTGCCAGCAGTCAGAGGACAGCTTTTAACTATGGCTACACCTTC.

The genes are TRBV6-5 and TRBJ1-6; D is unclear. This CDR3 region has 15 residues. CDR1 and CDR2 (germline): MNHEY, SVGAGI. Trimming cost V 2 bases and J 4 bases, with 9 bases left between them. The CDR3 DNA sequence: TGTGCCAGCAGTTACACGTACCCGTATAATTCACCCCTCCACTTT. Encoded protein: CASSYTYPYNSPLHF.

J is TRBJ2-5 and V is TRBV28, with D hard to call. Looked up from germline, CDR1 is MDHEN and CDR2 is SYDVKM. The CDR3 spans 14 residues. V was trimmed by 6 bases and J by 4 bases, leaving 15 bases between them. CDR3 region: CASRPGYSSETQYF. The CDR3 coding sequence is TGTGCCAGCAGGCCGGGCTATTCTTCAGAGACCCAGTACTTC.

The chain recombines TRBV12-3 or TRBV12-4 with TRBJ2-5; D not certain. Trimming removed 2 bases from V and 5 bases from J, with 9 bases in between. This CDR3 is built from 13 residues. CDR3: CASSLLVKETQYF. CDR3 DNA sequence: TGTGCCAGCAGTTTACTCGTGAAGGAGACCCAGTACTTC.

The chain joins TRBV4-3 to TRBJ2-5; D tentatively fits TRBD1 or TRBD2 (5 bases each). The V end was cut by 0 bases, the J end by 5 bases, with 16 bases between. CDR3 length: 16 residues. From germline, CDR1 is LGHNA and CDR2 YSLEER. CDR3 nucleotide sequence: TGCGCCAGCAGCCAAGATCGGGCAGGGCCGGGGGAGACCCAGTACTTC. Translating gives CASSQDRAGPGETQYF.

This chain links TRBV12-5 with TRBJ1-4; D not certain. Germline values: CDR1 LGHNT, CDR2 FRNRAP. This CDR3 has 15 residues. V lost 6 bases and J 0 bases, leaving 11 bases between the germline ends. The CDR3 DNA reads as TGTGCTAGTGGCGAAGGAGGTGCAACTAATGAAAAACTGTTTTTT. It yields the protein CASGEGGATNEKLFF.

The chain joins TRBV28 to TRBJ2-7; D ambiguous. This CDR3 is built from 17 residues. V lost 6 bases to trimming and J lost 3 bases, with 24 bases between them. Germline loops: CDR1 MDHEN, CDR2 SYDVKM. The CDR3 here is CASSYRARSPGVYEQYF. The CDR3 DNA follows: TGTGCCAGCAGCTATAGAGCGAGGTCACCGGGTGTCTACGAGCAGTACTTC.

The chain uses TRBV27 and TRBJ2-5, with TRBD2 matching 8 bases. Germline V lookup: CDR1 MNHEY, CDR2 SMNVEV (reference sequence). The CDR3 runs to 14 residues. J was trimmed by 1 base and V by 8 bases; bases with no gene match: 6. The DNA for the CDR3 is TGTGCCAGCTTTGCGGGAGGTTCCCAAGAGACCCAGTACTTC. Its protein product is CASFAGGSQETQYF.

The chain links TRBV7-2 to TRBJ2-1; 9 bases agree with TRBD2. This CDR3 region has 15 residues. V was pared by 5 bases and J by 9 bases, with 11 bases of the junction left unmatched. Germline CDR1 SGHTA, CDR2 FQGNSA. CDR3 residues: CASSPRAGGRGEQFF. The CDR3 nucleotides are TGTGCCAGCAGCCCCCGAGCGGGAGGTCGGGGTGAGCAGTTCTTC.

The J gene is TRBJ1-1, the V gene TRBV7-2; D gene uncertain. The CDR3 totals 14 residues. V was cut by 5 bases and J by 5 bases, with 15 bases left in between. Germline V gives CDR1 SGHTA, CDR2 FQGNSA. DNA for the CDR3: TGTGCCAGCAGCCAACCCCCGGTCGAGACTGAAGCTTTCTTT. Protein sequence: CASSQPPVETEAFF.